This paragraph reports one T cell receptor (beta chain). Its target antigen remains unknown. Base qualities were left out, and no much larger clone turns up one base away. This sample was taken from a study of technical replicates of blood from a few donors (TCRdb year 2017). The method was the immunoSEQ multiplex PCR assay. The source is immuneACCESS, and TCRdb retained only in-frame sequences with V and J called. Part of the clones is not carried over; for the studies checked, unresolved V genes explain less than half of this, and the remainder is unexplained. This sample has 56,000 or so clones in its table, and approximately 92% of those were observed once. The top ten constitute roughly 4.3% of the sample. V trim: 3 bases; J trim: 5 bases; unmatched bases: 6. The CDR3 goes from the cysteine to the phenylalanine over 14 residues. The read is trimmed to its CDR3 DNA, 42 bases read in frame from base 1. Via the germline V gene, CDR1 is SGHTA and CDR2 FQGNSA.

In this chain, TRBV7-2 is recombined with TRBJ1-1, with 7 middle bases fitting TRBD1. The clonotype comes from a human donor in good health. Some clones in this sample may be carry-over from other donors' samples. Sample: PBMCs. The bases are TGTGCCAGCAGCTTGCAAGGGGGCTTGACTGAAGCTTTCTTT. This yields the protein CASSLQGGLTEAFF.